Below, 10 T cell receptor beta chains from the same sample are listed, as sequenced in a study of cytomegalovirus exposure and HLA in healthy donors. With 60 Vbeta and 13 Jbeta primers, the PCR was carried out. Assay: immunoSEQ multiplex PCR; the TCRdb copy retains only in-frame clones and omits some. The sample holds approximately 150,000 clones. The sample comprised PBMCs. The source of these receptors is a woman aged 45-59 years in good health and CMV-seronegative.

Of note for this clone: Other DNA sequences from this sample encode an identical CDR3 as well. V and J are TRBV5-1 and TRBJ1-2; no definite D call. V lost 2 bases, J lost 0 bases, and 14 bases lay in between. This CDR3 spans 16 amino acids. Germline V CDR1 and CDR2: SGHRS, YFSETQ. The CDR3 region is CASSLLVSSTNYGYTF. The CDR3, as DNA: TGCGCCAGCAGCTTACTCGTGAGCTCCACTAACTATGGCTACACCTTC.

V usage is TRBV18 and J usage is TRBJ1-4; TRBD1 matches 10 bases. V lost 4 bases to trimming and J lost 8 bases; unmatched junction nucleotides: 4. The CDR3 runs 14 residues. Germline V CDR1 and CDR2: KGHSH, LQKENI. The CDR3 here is CASSLGTGVEKLFF. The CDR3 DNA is TGTGCCAGCTCACTCGGGACAGGGGTCGAAAAACTGTTTTTT.

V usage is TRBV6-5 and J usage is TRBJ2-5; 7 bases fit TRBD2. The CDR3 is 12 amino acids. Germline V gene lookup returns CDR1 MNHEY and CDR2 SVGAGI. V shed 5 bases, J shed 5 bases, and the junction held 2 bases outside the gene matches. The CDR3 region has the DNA TGTGCCAGCAGTGGACTAGGGGAGACCCAGTACTTC. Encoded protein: CASSGLGETQYF.

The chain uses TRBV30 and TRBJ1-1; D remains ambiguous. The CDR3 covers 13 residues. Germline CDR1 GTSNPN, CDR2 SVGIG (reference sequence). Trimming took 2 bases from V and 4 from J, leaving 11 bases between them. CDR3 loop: CAWSLLGGTEAFF. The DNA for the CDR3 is TGTGCCTGGAGTTTATTGGGAGGCACTGAAGCTTTCTTT.

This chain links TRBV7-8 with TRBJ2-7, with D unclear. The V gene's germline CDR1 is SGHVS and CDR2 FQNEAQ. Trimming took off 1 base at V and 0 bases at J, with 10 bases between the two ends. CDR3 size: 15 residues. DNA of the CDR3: TGTGCCAGCAGCTTAGATCTACCCCGCTCCTACGAGCAGTACTTC. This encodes CASSLDLPRSYEQYF.

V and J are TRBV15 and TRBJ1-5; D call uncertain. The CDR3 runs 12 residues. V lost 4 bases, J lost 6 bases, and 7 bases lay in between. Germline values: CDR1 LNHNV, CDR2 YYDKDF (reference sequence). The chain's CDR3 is CATSTGSQPQHF. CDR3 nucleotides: TGTGCCACCAGCACGGGAAGTCAGCCCCAGCATTTT.

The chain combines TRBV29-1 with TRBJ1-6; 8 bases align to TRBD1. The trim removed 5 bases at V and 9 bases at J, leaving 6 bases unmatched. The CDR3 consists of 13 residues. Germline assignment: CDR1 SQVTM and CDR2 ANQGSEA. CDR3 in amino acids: CSVMTGDRSPLHF. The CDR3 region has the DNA TGCAGCGTTATGACAGGGGATCGTTCACCCCTCCACTTT.

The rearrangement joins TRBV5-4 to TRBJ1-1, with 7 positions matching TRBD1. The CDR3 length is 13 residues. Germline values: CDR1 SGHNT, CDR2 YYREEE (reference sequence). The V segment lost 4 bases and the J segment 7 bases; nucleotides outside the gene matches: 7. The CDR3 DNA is TGTGCCAGCAGCATTGACAGGGAGGATGAAGCTTTCTTT. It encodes CASSIDREDEAFF.

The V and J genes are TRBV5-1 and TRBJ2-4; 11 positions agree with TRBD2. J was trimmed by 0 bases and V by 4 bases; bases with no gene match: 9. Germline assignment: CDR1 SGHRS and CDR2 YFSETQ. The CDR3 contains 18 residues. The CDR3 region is CASSPGLAETLAKNIQYF. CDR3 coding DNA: TGCGCCAGCAGCCCGGGACTAGCGGAGACCCTAGCCAAAAACATTCAGTACTTC.

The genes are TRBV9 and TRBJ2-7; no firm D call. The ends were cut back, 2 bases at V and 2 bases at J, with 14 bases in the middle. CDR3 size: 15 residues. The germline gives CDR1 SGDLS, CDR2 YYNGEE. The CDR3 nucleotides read TGTGCCAGCAGCGTTACAGCCGGTTGGGCCTACGAGCAGTACTTC. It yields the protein CASSVTAGWAYEQYF.